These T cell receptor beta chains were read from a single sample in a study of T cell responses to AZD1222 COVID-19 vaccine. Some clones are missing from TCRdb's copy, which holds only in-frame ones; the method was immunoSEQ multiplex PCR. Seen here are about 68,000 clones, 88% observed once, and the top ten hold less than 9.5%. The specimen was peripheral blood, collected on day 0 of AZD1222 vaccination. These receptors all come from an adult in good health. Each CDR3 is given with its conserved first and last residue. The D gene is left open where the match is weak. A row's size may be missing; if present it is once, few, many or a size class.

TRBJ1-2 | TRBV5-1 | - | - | TGCGCCAGCAGCTTGAACAGCCAAAACTATGGCTACACCTTC | CASSLNSQNYGYTF
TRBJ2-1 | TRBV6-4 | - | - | TGTGCCAGCAGTGACGGACCTCGACAGTTCTTC | CASSDGPRQFF
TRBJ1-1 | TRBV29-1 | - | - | TGCAGCGTCCGACAAGCGGACCTTGAAGCTTTCTTT | CSVRQADLEAFF
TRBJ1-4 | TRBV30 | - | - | TGTGCCTGGAGTGTATCCGCCACTCAGGGTCCCACTAATGAAAAACTGTTTTTT | CAWSVSATQGPTNEKLFF
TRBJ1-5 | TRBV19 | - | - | TGTGCCAGTAGAGGAGGGACCAATCAGCCCCAGCATTTT | CASRGGTNQPQHF
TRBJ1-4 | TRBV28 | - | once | TGTGCCAGCAGTTGGCGAGGGACGCCAGAAAAACTGTTTTTT | CASSWRGTPEKLFF
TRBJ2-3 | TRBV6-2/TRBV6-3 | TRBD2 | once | TGTGCCAGCAGCAGACTAGCGGGAGATGGTACAGATACGCAGTATTTT | CASSRLAGDGTDTQYF
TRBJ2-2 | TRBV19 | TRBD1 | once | TGTGCCAGTAGTTACTGGATACAGGGGGCAACCGGGGAGCTGTTTTTT | CASSYWIQGATGELFF
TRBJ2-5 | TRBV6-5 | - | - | TGTGCCAGCAGTTCTCACATGGAGGAGACCCAGTACTTC | CASSSHMEETQYF
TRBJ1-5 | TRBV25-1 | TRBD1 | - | TGTGCCAGCACGGGACAGGACCCCTATCAGCCCCAGCATTTT | CASTGQDPYQPQHF
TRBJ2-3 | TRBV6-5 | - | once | TGTGCCAGCAGTCTTCAGGGGAACCCAGCAGATACGCAGTATTTT | CASSLQGNPADTQYF
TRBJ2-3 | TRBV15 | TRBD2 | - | TGTGCCACCAGCAGGGGACTAGAGGCAGATACGCAGTATTTT | CATSRGLEADTQYF
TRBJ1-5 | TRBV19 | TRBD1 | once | TGTGCCAGTAGTCACACGGGGGACAGCTATCAGCCCCAGCATTTT | CASSHTGDSYQPQHF
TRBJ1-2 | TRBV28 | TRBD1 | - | TGTGCCAGCAGTTTATTGGGACAGGGGGTTTATGGCTACACCTTC | CASSLLGQGVYGYTF
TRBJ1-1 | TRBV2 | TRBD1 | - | TGTGCCAGCAGTGAAGATACTATGGACAGGACTGAAGCTTTCTTT | CASSEDTMDRTEAFF
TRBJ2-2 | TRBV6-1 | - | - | TGTGCCAGCAGCCCACCTTTGAACACCGGGGAGCTGTTTTTT | CASSPPLNTGELFF
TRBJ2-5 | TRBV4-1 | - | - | TGCGCCAGCAGCCAATTTCCGGGAGCGGGAGAGACCCAGTACTTC | CASSQFPGAGETQYF
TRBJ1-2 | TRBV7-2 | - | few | TGTGCCAGCAGGGGGCCAGGGTCCTATGGCTACACCTTC | CASRGPGSYGYTF
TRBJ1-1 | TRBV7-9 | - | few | TGTGCCAGCAGTCTTGACTCGTATGAAGCTTTCTTT | CASSLDSYEAFF
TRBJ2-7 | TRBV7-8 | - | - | TGTGCCAGCAGCCCACTTACAGGGCGATCCTACGAGCAGTACTTC | CASSPLTGRSYEQYF
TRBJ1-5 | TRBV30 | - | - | TGTGCCTGGAGTCGGACAGTAGGCAATCAGCCCCAGCATTTT | CAWSRTVGNQPQHF
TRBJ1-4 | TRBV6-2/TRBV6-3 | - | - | TGTGCCAGCAGTCAAACACACCGGCAAAAACTGTTTTTT | CASSQTHRQKLFF
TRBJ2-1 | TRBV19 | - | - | TGTGCCAGTAGTACTGGGCCGGGGGCAGTCAATGAGCAGTTCTTC | CASSTGPGAVNEQFF
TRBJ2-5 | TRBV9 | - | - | TGTGCCAGCAGCGTACCTAGCGCCGAGGAGACCCAGTACTTC | CASSVPSAEETQYF
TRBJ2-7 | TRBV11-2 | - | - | TGTGCCAGCAGCTTAGCCGGGACTTACTCCTACGAGCAGTACTTC | CASSLAGTYSYEQYF
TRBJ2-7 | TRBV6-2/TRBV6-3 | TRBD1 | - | TGTGCCAGCAGCGGGACAGGGTTCTCCTACGAGCAGTACTTC | CASSGTGFSYEQYF
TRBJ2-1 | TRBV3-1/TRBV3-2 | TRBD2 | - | TGTGCCAGCAGCCAAGTAGGAGCTAGCGGGAGTTCCTACAATGAGCAGTTCTTC | CASSQVGASGSSYNEQFF